A single sample gave rise to the 8 T cell receptor beta chains below, sequenced in a study of blood T cell repertoires in COVID-19. Generated by immunoSEQ multiplex PCR, the TCRdb table keeps only in-frame clones and is missing some. The sample yields some 390,000 clones, around nine tenths seen once. The source material was peripheral blood. The source is a human donor in a cohort sampled during active COVID-19.

The J gene is TRBJ2-1, the V gene TRBV30, with 10 bases fitting TRBD2. From germline, CDR1 is GTSNPN and CDR2 SVGIG (reference sequence). J was trimmed by 6 bases and V by 4 bases; bases with no gene match: 0. The CDR3 spans 12 residues. The CDR3 DNA reads as TGTGCCTGGACTAGCGGGAGCAATGAGCAGTTCTTC. It specifies CAWTSGSNEQFF.

This chain joins TRBV24-1 and TRBJ2-2; 7 bases are shared with TRBD2. V lost 4 bases to trimming and J lost 4 bases; unmatched junction nucleotides: 8. The germline gives CDR1 KGHDR, CDR2 SFDVKD. This CDR3 spans 16 amino acids. CDR3 sequence: CATSDPETSPTGELFF. The CDR3 bases are TGTGCCACCAGTGACCCAGAGACTAGCCCCACCGGGGAGCTGTTTTTT.

V and J are TRBV2 and TRBJ1-2, with a weak D call TRBD1 (6 bases). V shed 4 bases and J shed 2 bases, with 17 bases lying between them. Germline values: CDR1 SNHLY, CDR2 FYNNEI. There are 16 residues in the CDR3. For the CDR3, the DNA is TGTGCCAGCAGTGTATTCGGACAGAGATTAAACTATGGCTACACCTTC. Its protein product is CASSVFGQRLNYGYTF.

The chain uses TRBV7-9 and TRBJ1-2, with D possibly TRBD1 on 6 matching bases. The CDR3 has 13 amino acids. CDR1 is SEHNR, CDR2 FQNEAQ, per germline (reference sequence). Trimming took 5 bases from V and 6 from J, leaving 13 bases between them. CDR3 region: CASSLQGGDGYTF. CDR3 nucleotide sequence: TGTGCCAGCAGCCTACAGGGAGGGGATGGCTACACCTTC.

V is TRBV7-2 and J is TRBJ2-7, with 8 bases fitting TRBD1. Germline trimming cut 5 bases from V and 6 bases from J; bases unmatched to any gene: 6. The germline gives CDR1 SGHTA, CDR2 FQGNSA. This CDR3 is built from 13 residues. The chain's CDR3 is CASSVQGDGEQYF. The CDR3 nucleotides are TGTGCCAGCAGCGTACAGGGGGACGGCGAGCAGTACTTC.

The chain recombines TRBV20-1 with TRBJ2-5; D gene unclear. CDR3 length equals 11 residues. From germline, CDR1 is DFQATT and CDR2 SNEGSKA (reference sequence). For the CDR3, the DNA is TGCGGAGCCCAGTACCAAGAGACCCAGTACTTC. The encoded protein is CGAQYQETQYF.

The chain carries TRBV3-1 (or the pseudogene TRBV3-2) and TRBJ2-1, with 7 nucleotides matching TRBD2. The CDR3 is 13 residues long. V dropped 4 bases and J dropped 7; count of bases not matched to a gene: 4. From germline, CDR1 is LGHDT and CDR2 YNNKEL (reference sequence). CDR3 nucleotide sequence: TGTGCCAGCAGCCCCGGACTAGAGAATGAGCAGTTCTTC. This encodes CASSPGLENEQFF.

The V and J genes are TRBV7-2 and TRBJ2-3; 7 nucleotides match TRBD2. V lost 4 bases and J lost 1; bases outside the gene matches: 2. This CDR3 comprises 14 residues. The germline CDR1 and CDR2 sequences are SGHTA and FQGNSA. The CDR3 region has the DNA TGTGCCAGCAGCTCCGGACTAGGCACAGATACGCAGTATTTT. This gives the protein CASSSGLGTDTQYF. Filled out from reference TRBV7-2 and TRBJ2-3, the complete variable domain reads GAGVSQSPSNKVTEKGKDVELRCDPISGHTALYWYRQSLGQGLEFLIYFQGNSAPDKSGLPSDRFSAERTGGSVSTLTIQRTQQEDSAVYLCASSSGLGTDTQYFGPGTRLTVL.